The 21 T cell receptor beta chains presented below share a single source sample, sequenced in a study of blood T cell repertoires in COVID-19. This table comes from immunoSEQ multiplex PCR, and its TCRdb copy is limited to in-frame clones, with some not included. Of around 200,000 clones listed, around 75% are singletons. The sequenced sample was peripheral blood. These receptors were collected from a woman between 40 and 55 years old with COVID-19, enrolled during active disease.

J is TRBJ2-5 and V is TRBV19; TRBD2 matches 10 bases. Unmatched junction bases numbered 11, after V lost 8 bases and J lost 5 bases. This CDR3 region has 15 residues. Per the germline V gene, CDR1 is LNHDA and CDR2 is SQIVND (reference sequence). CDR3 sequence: CASRGSGGAGETQYF. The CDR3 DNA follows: TGTGCCAGTCGAGGGAGCGGGGGGGCAGGGGAGACCCAGTACTTC.

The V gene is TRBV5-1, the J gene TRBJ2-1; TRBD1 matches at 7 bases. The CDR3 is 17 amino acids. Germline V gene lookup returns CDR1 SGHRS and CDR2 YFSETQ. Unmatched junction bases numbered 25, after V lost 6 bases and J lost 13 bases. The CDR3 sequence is CASTLLSTGQGSFLQFF. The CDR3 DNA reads TGCGCCAGCACTCTTTTATCGACAGGGCAAGGTAGTTTTTTACAGTTCTTC.

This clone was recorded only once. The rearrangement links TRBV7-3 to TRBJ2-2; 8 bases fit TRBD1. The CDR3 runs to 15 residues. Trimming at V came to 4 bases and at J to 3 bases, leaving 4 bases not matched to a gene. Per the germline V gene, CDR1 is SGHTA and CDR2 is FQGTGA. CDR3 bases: TGTGCCAGCAGCTGGGCAGGGGGCGACACCGGGGAGCTGTTTTTT. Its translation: CASSWAGGDTGELFF. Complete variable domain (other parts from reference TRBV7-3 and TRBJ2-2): GAGVSQTPSNKVTEKGKYVELRCDPISGHTALYWYRQSLGQGPEFLIYFQGTGAADDSGLPNDRFFAVRPEGSVSTLKIQRTERGDSAVYLCASSWAGGDTGELFFGEGSRLTVL.

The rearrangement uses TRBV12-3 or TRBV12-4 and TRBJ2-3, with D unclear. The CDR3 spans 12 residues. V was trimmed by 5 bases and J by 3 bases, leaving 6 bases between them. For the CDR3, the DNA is TGTGCCAGCAGTCCTAAGACAGATACGCAGTATTTT. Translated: CASSPKTDTQYF.

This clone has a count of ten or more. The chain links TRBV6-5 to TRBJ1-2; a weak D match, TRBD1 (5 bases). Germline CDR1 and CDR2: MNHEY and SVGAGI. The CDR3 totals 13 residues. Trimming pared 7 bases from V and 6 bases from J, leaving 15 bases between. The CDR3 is CASTPGGYDGYTF. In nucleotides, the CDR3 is TGTGCCAGCACGCCGGGGGGGTACGATGGCTACACCTTC.

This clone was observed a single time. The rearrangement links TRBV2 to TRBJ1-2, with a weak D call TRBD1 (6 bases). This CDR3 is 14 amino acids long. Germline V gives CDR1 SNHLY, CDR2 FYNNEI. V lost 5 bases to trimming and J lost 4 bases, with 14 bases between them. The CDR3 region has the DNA TGTGCCAGCAGTCCTCCAGGGGAAACCTATGGCTACACCTTC. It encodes CASSPPGETYGYTF.

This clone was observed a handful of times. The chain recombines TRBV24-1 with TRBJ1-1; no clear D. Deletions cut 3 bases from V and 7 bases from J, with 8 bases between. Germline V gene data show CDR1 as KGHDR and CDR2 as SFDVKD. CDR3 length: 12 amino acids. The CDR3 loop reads CATSDASNEAFF. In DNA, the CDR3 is TGTGCCACCAGTGATGCGTCCAATGAAGCTTTCTTT.

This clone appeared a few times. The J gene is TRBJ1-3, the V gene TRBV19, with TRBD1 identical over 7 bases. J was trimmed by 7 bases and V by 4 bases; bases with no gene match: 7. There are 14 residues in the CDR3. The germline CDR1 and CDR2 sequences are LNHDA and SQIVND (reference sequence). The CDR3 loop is CASSREQGSNTIYF. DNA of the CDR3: TGTGCCAGTAGTAGGGAACAGGGGTCCAACACCATATATTTT. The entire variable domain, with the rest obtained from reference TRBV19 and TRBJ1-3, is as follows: DGGITQSPKYLFRKEGQNVTLSCEQNLNHDAMYWYRQDPGQGLRLIYYSQIVNDFQKGDIAEGYSVSREKKESFPLTVTSAQKNPTAFYLCASSREQGSNTIYFGEGSWLTVV.

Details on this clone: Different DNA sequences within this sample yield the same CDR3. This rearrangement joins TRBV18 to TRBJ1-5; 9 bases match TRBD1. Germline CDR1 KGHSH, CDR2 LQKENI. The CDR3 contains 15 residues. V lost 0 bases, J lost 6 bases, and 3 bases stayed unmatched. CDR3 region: CASSPPGQGGQPQHF. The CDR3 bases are TGTGCCAGCTCACCACCGGGACAGGGAGGTCAGCCCCAGCATTTT.

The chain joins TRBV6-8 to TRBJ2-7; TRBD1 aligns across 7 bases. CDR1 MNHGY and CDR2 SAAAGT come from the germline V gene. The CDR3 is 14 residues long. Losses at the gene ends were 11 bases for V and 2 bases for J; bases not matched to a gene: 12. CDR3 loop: CAPHLYRGTYEQYF. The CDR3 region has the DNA TGTGCCCCTCACCTTTACAGGGGCACCTACGAGCAGTACTTC.

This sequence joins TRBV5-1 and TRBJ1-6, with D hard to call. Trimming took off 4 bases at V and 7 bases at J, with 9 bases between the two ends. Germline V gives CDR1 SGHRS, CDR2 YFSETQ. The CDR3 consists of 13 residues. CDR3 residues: CASSPGQNSPLHF. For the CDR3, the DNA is TGCGCCAGCAGCCCTGGGCAGAATTCACCCCTCCACTTT.

The CDR3 nucleotides read TGTGCCAGCAGTTACTCGACTCCCATCGAGCAGTACTTC. The encoded protein is CASSYSTPIEQYF. This chain connects TRBV6-2 or TRBV6-3 to TRBJ2-7; D is unclear. V was cut by 0 bases and J by 6 bases, with 9 bases left in between. The CDR3 covers 13 residues. CDR1 and CDR2 (germline): MNHEY, SVGEGT.

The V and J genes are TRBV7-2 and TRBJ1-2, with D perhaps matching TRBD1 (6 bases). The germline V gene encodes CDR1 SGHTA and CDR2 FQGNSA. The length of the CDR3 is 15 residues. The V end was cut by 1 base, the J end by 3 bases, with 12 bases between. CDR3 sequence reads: CASSLEPGHDYGYTF. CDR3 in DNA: TGTGCCAGCAGCTTAGAACCGGGACACGACTATGGCTACACCTTC. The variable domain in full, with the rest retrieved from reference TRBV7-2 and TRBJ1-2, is GAGVSQSPSNKVTEKGKDVELRCDPISGHTALYWYRQSLGQGLEFLIYFQGNSAPDKSGLPSDRFSAERTGGSVSTLTIQRTQQEDSAVYLCASSLEPGHDYGYTFGSGTRLTVV.

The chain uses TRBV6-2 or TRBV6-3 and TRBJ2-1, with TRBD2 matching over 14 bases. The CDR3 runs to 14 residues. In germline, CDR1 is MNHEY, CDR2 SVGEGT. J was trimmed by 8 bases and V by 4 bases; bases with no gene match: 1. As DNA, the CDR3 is TGTGCCAGCAGTTGGGGACTAGCGGGGGATGAGCAGTTCTTC. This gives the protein CASSWGLAGDEQFF.

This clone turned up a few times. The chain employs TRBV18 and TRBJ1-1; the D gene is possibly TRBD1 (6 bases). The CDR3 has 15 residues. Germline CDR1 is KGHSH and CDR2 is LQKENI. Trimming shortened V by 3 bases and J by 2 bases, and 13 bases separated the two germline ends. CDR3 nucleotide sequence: TGTGCCAGCTCACCTTCAGGGGTCCAAAACACTGAAGCTTTCTTT. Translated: CASSPSGVQNTEAFF.

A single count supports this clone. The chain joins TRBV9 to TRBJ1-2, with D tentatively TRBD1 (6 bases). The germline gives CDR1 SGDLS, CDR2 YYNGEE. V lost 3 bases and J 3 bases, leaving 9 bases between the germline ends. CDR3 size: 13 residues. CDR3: CASSGTGHYGYTF. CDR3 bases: TGTGCCAGCAGCGGTACAGGGCACTATGGCTACACCTTC.

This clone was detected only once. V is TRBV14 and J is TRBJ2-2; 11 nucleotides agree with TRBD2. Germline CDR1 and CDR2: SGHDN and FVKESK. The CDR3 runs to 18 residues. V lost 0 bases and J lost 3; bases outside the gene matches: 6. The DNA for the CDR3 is TGTGCCAGCAGCCAAGACCGACTAGCGGGGCGATACACCGGGGAGCTGTTTTTT. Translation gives CASSQDRLAGRYTGELFF.

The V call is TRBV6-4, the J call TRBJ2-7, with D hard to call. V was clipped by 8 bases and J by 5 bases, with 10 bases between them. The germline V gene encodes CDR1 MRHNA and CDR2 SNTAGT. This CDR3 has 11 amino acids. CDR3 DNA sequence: TGTGCCAGCGCGACCAGGCACGAGCAGTACTTC. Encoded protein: CASATRHEQYF.

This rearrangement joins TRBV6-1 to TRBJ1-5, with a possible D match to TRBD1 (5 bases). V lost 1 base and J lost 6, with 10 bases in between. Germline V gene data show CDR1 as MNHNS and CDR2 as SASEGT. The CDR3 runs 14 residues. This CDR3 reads CASSEGQGGQPQHF. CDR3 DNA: TGTGCCAGCAGTGAAGGGCAGGGAGGTCAGCCCCAGCATTTT.

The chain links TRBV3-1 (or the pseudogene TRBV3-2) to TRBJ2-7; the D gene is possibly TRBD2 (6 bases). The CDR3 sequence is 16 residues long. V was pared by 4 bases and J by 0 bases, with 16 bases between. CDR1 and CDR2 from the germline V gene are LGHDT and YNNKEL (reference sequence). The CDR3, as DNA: TGTGCCAGCAGCCCTGCGGGGCGCCTACTCTCCTACGAGCAGTACTTC. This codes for CASSPAGRLLSYEQYF.

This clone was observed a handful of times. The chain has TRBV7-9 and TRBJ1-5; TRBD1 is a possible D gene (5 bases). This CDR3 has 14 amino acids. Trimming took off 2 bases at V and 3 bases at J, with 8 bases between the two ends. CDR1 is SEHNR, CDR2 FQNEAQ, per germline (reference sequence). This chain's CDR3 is CASSLPDINQPQHF. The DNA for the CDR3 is TGTGCCAGCAGCTTACCGGACATCAATCAGCCCCAGCATTTT.